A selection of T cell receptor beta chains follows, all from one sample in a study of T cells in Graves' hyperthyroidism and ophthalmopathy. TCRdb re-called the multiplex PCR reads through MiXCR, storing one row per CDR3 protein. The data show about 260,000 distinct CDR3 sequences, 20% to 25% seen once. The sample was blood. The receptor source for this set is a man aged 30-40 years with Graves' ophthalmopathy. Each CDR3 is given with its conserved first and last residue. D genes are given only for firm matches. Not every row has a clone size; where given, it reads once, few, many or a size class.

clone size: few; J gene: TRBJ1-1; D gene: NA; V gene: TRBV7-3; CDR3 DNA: TGTGCCAGCAGCTTATCCAGGGACACTGAAGCTTTCTTT; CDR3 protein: CASSLSRDTEAFF
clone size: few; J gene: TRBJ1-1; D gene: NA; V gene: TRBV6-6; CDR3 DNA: TGTGCCAGCAGTTACTCTGTTTCAACAGGGAGTTCTGAAGCTTTCTTT; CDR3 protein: CASSYSVSTGSSEAFF
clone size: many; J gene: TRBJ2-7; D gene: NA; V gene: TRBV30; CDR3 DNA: TGTGCCTGGAGTAAGCTCCCTCAGCGGTCCGAGCAGTACTTC; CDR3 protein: CAWSKLPQRSEQYF
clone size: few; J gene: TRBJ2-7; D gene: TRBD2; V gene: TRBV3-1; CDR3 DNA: TGTGCCAGCAGCCCAGTGGGCGGGGGTCGCTCCTACGAGCAGTACTTC; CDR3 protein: CASSPVGGGRSYEQYF
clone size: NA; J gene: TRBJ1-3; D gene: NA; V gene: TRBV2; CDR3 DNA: TGTGCCAGCAGTGTTGAGGGCCCCAGCTCTGGAAACACCATATATTTT; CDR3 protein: CASSVEGPSSGNTIYF
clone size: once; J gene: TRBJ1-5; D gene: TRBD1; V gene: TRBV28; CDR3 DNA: TGTGCCAGCAGATGGGACAGGGACTATCAGCCCCGGCATTTT; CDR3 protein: CASRWDRDYQPRHF
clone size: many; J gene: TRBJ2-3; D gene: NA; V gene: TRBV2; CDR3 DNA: TGTGCCAGCAGCCCTAGCGCAAGCACAGATACGCAGTATTTT; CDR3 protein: CASSPSASTDTQYF
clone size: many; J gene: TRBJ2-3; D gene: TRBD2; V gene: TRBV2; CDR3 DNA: TGTGCCAGCAGTGAATTCGGGCTAGCGGCAGATACGCAGTATTTT; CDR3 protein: CASSEFGLAADTQYF
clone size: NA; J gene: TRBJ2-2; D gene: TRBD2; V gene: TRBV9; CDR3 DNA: TGTGCCAGCAGCGGACCACTAAGCGGGGCGAACACCGGGGAGCTGTTTTTT; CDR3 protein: CASSGPLSGANTGELFF
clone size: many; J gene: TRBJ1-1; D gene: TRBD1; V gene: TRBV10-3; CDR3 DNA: TGTGCCATCAGTCCGTCTGGACAGGGGTCGTCTGAAGCTTTCTTT; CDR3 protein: CAISPSGQGSSEAFF
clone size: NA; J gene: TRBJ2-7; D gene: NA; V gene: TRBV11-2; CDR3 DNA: TGTGCCAGCAGCTTGGATCGGATGGCCTACGAGCAGTACTTC; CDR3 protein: CASSLDRMAYEQYF
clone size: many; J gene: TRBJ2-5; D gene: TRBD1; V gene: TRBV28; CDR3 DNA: TGTGCCAGCAGTCTCGGGACAGGGGGCCGCCAAGAGACCCAGTACTTC; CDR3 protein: CASSLGTGGRQETQYF
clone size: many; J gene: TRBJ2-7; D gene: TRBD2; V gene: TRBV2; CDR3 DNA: TGTGCCAGCAGTCCTAGCGGGAGGATCTACGAGCAGTACTTC; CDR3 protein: CASSPSGRIYEQYF
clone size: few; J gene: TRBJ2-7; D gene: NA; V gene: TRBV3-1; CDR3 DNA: TGTGCCAGCAGCCAAGATTTAGCTAGCCCCCCTTACGAGCAGTACTTC; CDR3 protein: CASSQDLASPPYEQYF
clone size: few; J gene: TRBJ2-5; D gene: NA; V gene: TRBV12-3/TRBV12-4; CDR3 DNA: TGTGCCAGCAGTTTAATGGGGCTGGGAGAGACCCAGTACTTC; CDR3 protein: CASSLMGLGETQYF
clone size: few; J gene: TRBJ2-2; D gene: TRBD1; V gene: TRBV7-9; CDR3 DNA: TGTGCCAGCAGCTTGGGGGACAGTATAACCGGGGAGCTGTTTTTT; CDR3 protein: CASSLGDSITGELFF
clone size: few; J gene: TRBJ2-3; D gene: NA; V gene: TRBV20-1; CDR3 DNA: TGCAGTGCTAGAGATCTCGCCGGGAGTACAGATACGCAGTATTTT; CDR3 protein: CSARDLAGSTDTQYF
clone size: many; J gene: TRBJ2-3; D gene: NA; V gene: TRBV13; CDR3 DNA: TGTGCCAGCAGCCATAAACAGGGAAGCGCAGATACGCAGTATTTT; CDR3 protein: CASSHKQGSADTQYF
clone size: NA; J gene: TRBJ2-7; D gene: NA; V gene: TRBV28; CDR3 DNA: TGTGCCAGCAGTTTTTCCTCGGGGACACCGGCCTACGAGCAGTACTTC; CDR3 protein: CASSFSSGTPAYEQYF
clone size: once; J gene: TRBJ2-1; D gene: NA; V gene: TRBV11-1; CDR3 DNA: TGTGCCAGCAGGAGGAGCCGGGACCCTTACAATGAGCAGTTCTTC; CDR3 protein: CASRRSRDPYNEQFF
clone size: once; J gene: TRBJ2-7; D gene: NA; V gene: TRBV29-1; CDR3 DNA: TGCAGCGTTGAAGATCGGAGATACGAGCAGTACTTC; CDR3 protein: CSVEDRRYEQYF
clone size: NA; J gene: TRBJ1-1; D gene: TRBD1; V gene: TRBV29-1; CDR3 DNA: TGCAGCGTTGAATTAGACAGGGGTATAACTGAAGCTTTCTTT; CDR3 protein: CSVELDRGITEAFF
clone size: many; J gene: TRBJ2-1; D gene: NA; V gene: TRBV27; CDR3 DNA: TGTGCCAGCAGTTTATCAATCGTCGCCTACAATGAGCAGTTCTTC; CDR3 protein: CASSLSIVAYNEQFF
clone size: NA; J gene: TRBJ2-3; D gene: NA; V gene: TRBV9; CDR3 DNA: TGTGCCAGCAGCGTAGGCGGGGGCGGTTCTAGCACAGATACGCAGTATTTT; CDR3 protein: CASSVGGGGSSTDTQYF
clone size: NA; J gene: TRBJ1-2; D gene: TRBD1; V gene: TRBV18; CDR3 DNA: TGTGCCAGCTCCCAACAGGGGGCTGTTGGCTACACCTTC; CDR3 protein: CASSQQGAVGYTF
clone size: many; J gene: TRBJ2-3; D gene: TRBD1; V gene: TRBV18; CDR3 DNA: TGTGCCAGCTCACCACCGCGACAGGGTCCGACAGATACGCAGTATTTT; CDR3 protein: CASSPPRQGPTDTQYF
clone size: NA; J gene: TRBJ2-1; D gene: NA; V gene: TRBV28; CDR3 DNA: TGTGCCAGCAGCCCCCCGGGTAGCGGCTCCTACAATGAGCAGTTCTTC; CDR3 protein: CASSPPGSGSYNEQFF
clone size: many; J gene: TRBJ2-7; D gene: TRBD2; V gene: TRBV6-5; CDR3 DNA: TGTGCCAGCAGTTACGGGACTAGCGGGAGGGGCGGCTACGAGCAGTACTTC; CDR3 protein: CASSYGTSGRGGYEQYF
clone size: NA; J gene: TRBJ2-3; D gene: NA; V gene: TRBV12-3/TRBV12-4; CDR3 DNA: TGTGCCACCCAGGGGACTAGCACAGATACGCAGTATTTT; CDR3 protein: CATQGTSTDTQYF
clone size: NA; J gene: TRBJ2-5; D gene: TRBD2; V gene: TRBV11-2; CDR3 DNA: TGTGCCAGCAGCCCCTCAGCGGGGGGGCGAGAGACCCAGTACTTC; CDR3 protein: CASSPSAGGRETQYF
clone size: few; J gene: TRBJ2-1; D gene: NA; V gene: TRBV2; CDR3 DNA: TGTGCCAGCAGTGATCGGTGGTCCTACAATGAGCAGTTCTTC; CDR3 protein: CASSDRWSYNEQFF
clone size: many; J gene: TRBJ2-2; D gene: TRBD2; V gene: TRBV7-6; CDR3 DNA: TGTGCCAGCAGCTTAGTCACAGCGGGAGACACCGGGGAGCTGTTTTTT; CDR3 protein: CASSLVTAGDTGELFF
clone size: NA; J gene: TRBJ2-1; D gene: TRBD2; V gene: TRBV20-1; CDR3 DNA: TGCAGTGCTCGACTAGCGGGAGGAATCAATGAGCAGTTCTTC; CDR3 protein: CSARLAGGINEQFF
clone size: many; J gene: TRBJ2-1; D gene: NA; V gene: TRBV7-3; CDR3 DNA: TGTGCCAGCAGCTGGGGGGCGGGAGAGCAGTTCTTC; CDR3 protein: CASSWGAGEQFF
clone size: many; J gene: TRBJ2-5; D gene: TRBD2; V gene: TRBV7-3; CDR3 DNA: TGTGCCAGCAGCGCAACAGGGACTAGTGGTGAGACCCAGTACTTC; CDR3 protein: CASSATGTSGETQYF
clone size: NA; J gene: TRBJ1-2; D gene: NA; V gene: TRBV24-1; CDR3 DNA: TGTGCCACCAGTGACCCTACAGGAAACTATGGCTACACCTTC; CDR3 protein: CATSDPTGNYGYTF
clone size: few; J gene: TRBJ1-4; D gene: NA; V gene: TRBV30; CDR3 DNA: TGTGCCAGTAGACCTCGGGGGGCACTTAATGAAAAACTGTTTTTT; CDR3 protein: CASRPRGALNEKLFF
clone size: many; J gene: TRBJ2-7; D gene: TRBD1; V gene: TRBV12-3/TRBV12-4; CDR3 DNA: TGTGCCAGCAGTCCAGGACAGGCAAGCGAGCAGTACTTC; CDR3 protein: CASSPGQASEQYF
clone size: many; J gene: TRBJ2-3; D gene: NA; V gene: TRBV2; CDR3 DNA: TGTGCCAGCAGCCGAATTTTAGACGGAATCCCAGATACGCAGTATTTT; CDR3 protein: CASSRILDGIPDTQYF
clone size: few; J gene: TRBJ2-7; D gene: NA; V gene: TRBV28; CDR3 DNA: TGTGCCAGCAGTCCAGAGGGGATTGAGCAGTACTTC; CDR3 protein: CASSPEGIEQYF
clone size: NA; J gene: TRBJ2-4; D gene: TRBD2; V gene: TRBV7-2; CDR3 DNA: TGTGCCAGCAGGATGACTAGCGGCACAGCCAAAAACATTCAGTACTTC; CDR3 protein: CASRMTSGTAKNIQYF
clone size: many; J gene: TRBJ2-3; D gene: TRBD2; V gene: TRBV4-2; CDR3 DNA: TGTGCCAGCAGCCATAATTCCCAGCGGGAGATGGATACGCAGTATTTT; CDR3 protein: CASSHNSQREMDTQYF
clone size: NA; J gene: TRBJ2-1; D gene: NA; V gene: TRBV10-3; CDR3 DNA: TGTGCCATCAGTGAAAGGGGGTACAATGAGCAGTTCTTC; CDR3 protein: CAISERGYNEQFF
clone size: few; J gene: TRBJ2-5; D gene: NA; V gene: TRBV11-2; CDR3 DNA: TGTGCCAGCAGCTCGCCGGAACTAGTAGAGACCCAGTACTTC; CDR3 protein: CASSSPELVETQYF
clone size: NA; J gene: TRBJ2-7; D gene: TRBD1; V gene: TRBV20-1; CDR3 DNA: TGCAGTGCTAGAAGCCGGGACAGGGGATACGAGCAGTACTTC; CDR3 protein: CSARSRDRGYEQYF
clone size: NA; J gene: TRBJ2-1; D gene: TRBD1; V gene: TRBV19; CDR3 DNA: TGTGCCAGTAGTATTCCGGGACAGGGGATATTAGATGAGCAGTTCTTC; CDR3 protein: CASSIPGQGILDEQFF
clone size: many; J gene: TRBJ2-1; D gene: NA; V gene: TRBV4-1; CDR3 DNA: TGCGCCAGCAGCGCTAGCGCCACTGAGCAGTTCTTC; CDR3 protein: CASSASATEQFF
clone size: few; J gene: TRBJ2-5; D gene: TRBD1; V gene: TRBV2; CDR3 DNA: TGTGCCAGCAACCTCGGACAGGGCCACCAAGAGACCCAGTACTTC; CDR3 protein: CASNLGQGHQETQYF
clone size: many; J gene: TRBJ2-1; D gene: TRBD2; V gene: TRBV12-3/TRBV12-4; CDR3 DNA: TGTGCCAGCAGCAGACTAGCGAACTCCTACAATGAGCAGTTCTTC; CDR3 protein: CASSRLANSYNEQFF
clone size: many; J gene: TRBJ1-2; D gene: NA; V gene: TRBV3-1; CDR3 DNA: TGTGCCAGCAGCCAGGACAGTAACTATGGCTACACCTTC; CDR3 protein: CASSQDSNYGYTF
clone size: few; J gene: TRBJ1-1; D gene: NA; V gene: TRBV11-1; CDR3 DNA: TGTGCCAGCAGCCAAGGGCGGGGCCGTGGGGTGAACACTGAAGCTTTCTTT; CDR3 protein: CASSQGRGRGVNTEAFF